This TCR beta chain was documented in a study of blood T cell repertoires in COVID-19. In the study overall: Sources were T cells, B-cell-depleted T cells, or PBMCs; the material itself was cDNA or gDNA.

Study processing details: Reference gene primers were amplified, and this amplification served to estimate nucleated cell counts. The repertoire was sequenced with immunoSEQ multiplex PCR; TCRdb's copy has only in-frame clones and lacks some. That table is the source of V, J and clone size, and D and trimming were worked out from the DNA. The top ten clones hold 2.5% to 3% of a sample with about 160,000 clones, around 74% of them seen once. Germline CDR1 is SGHRS and CDR2 is YFSETQ. The CDR3 length is 15 residues. Trimming cost V 7 bases and J 4 bases; bases outside gene matches: 5. The J gene is TRBJ2-2, the V gene TRBV5-1; 12 nucleotides align to TRBD2. This sequence originates from a man aged 65 to 85 with acute or convalescent COVID-19. The sequenced material came from peripheral blood. CDR3 residues: CASASGGAGTGELFF. The CDR3 DNA sequence: TGCGCCAGCGCTAGCGGGGGGGCTGGCACCGGGGAGCTGTTTTTT. The complete variable domain, with remaining parts taken from reference TRBV5-1 and TRBJ2-2, reads KAGVTQTPRYLIKTRGQQVTLSCSPISGHRSVSWYQQTPGQGLQFLFEYFSETQRNKGNFPGRFSGRQFSNSRSEMNVSTLELGDSALYLCASASGGAGTGELFFGEGSRLTVL.